A single sample is the source of the 29 T cell receptor beta chains below, sequenced in a study of cytomegalovirus exposure and HLA in healthy donors. PCR primers comprised 60 Vbeta and 13 Jbeta primers. TCRdb's copy holds only in-frame clones and misses some; the assay was immunoSEQ multiplex PCR. The sample lists around 150,000 clones; almost 80% were seen once. Sequenced material: PBMCs. Receptor source: a man in his fifties or sixties in good health and CMV-seropositive.

This sequence joins TRBV7-9 and TRBJ1-6; TRBD1 is a possible D gene (6 bases). This CDR3 contains 12 residues. Deletions cut 8 bases from V and 13 bases from J, with 15 bases between. The germline gives CDR1 SEHNR, CDR2 FQNEAQ (reference sequence). DNA for the CDR3: TGTGCCAGCCGGGACACCAGTTCCCCCCTCCACTTT. Translating gives CASRDTSSPLHF.

This rearrangement joins TRBV5-1 to TRBJ2-5, with TRBD2 matching 8 bases. The CDR3 is 14 amino acids. V dropped 6 bases and J dropped 11; count of bases not matched to a gene: 15. The germline V gene has CDR1 SGHRS and CDR2 YFSETQ. CDR3 sequence (DNA): TGCGCCAGCACCCCCGGGACTAGGGGCGATGAGCAGTACTTC. It codes for CASTPGTRGDEQYF. The complete variable domain, with remaining parts taken from reference TRBV5-1 and TRBJ2-5, reads KAGVTQTPRYLIKTRGQQVTLSCSPISGHRSVSWYQQTPGQGLQFLFEYFSETQRNKGNFPGRFSGRQFSNSRSEMNVSTLELGDSALYLCASTPGTRGDEQYFGPGTRLLVL.

The CDR3 here is CASSLTADGLREKLFF. The CDR3 DNA sequence: TGTGCCAGCAGTTTAACAGCTGATGGGCTTAGGGAAAAACTGTTTTTT. The chain links TRBV27 to TRBJ1-4, with unresolved D. This CDR3 has 16 amino acids. Per the germline V gene, CDR1 is MNHEY and CDR2 is SMNVEV (reference sequence). Trimming took 2 bases from V and 8 from J, leaving 18 bases between them.

The gene calls are TRBV18 and TRBJ1-4, with 7 bases lining up with TRBD1. The CDR3 totals 15 residues. Looked up from germline, CDR1 is KGHSH and CDR2 is LQKENI. J gave up 4 bases and V 1 base, and 3 bases lay outside the gene matches. The CDR3 region is CASSPRDSGNEKLFF. The CDR3 nucleotides read TGTGCCAGCTCACCACGGGACAGCGGTAATGAAAAACTGTTTTTT.

This clone was observed a single time. The chain joins TRBV14 to TRBJ2-3; possible D gene TRBD2, 6 bases. The CDR3 is 16 amino acids. Trimming left V 0 bases short and J 2 bases short, with 12 bases between. Germline V gene lookup returns CDR1 SGHDN and CDR2 FVKESK. Written as DNA, the CDR3 is TGTGCCAGCAGCCAAGATCGGCTAGCGAACACAGATACGCAGTATTTT. As protein: CASSQDRLANTDTQYF.

The rearrangement joins TRBV7-9 to TRBJ2-3; tentatively, D is TRBD1 (5 bases). The germline CDR1 and CDR2 sequences are SEHNR and FQNEAQ (reference sequence). The CDR3 extends over 16 amino acids. V dropped 1 base and J dropped 1 base, with 12 bases sitting between them. CDR3 nucleotides: TGTGCCAGCAGCTTAGGGGGTACAGGCGGCACAGATACGCAGTATTTT. It yields the protein CASSLGGTGGTDTQYF.

In its sample, this clone was seen a few times. The CDR3 DNA is TGTGCCAGCAGTCCGCCGGGGGGGAAAAGCGAGCAGTTCTTC. Encoded protein: CASSPPGGKSEQFF. This sequence joins TRBV28 and TRBJ2-1, with 8 bases matching TRBD2. CDR1 is MDHEN, CDR2 SYDVKM, per germline. J gave up 10 bases and V 5 bases, and 10 bases lay outside the gene matches. The CDR3 totals 14 residues.

The chain recombines TRBV9 with TRBJ1-3; D is undetermined. The CDR3 sequence is 14 residues long. Trimming took 4 bases from V and 2 from J, leaving 10 bases between them. From germline, CDR1 is SGDLS and CDR2 YYNGEE. The DNA of the CDR3 is TGTGCCAGCAGCCCACTAGGGACTGGAAACACCATATATTTT. It yields the protein CASSPLGTGNTIYF.

This clone was observed a few times. The V call is TRBV10-3, the J call TRBJ1-1; 12 positions match TRBD1. V dropped 5 bases and J dropped 1; count of bases not matched to a gene: 14. The CDR3 length is 19 residues. Germline loops: CDR1 ENHRY, CDR2 SYGVKD. CDR3 bases: TGTGCCATCAGTCAGACTCCTCCGGGACAGGGGGCCGGGAACACTGAAGCTTTCTTT. This encodes CAISQTPPGQGAGNTEAFF.

The chain recombines TRBV7-9 with TRBJ1-1; D is possibly TRBD1 (6 bases). Between the trimmed V and J ends, which lost 5 bases and 4 bases, there was a span of 8 bases. Germline loops: CDR1 SEHNR, CDR2 FQNEAQ (reference sequence). This CDR3 is built from 12 residues. As DNA, the CDR3 is TGTGCCAGCAGCACAGGGACCACTGAAGCTTTCTTT. This codes for CASSTGTTEAFF.

V usage is TRBV7-9 and J usage is TRBJ2-5; TRBD1 might be the D (5 bases). Germline CDR1 and CDR2: SEHNR and FQNEAQ (reference sequence). Deletions cut 5 bases from V and 1 base from J, with 14 bases between. CDR3 length: 15 residues. CDR3 sequence (DNA): TGTGCCAGCAGCGGTCTTTCAGGGTCCCAAGAGACCCAGTACTTC. As protein: CASSGLSGSQETQYF. The full variable domain, rest sourced from reference TRBV7-9 and TRBJ2-5, is DTGVSQNPRHKITKRGQNVTFRCDPISEHNRLYWYRQTLGQGPEFLTYFQNEAQLEKSRLLSDRFSAERPKGSFSTLEIQRTEQGDSAMYLCASSGLSGSQETQYFGPGTRLLVL.

This clone was recorded once. The chain recombines TRBV7-8 with TRBJ2-1, with 8 bases aligning to TRBD2. V shed 5 bases and J 8 bases; nucleotides not matched to a gene: 8. CDR1 is SGHVS, CDR2 FQNEAQ, per germline. The CDR3 is 14 amino acids. The CDR3 is CASSQRRGGDEQFF. The DNA of the CDR3 is TGTGCCAGCAGCCAGAGACGGGGGGGCGATGAGCAGTTCTTC.

J is TRBJ1-6 and V is TRBV30, with 8 bases lining up with TRBD1. The CDR3 length is 15 residues. From germline, CDR1 is GTSNPN and CDR2 SVGIG (reference sequence). The trim removed 0 bases at V and 6 bases at J, leaving 4 bases unmatched. Here the CDR3 DNA reads TGTGCCTGGAGTGTAGTCACAGGGGGTAATTCACCCCTCCACTTT. It is translated as CAWSVVTGGNSPLHF.

This clone was detected only a few times. This chain joins TRBV7-9 and TRBJ2-5, with 10 bases aligning to TRBD1. The junction had 7 bases not matched to a gene; V was cut back by 7 bases and J by 5 bases. Germline-derived CDR1 and CDR2 are SEHNR and FQNEAQ (reference sequence). This CDR3 has 14 amino acids. The CDR3 bases are TGTGCCAGCACATCCCGGACAGGGGGTGAGACCCAGTACTTC. It specifies CASTSRTGGETQYF.

In regard to this clone: The junction differs from germline at one of its ends, possibly a read error. The genes are TRBV7-9 and TRBJ2-1; weak D call: TRBD2 (5 bases). CDR1 is SEHNR and CDR2 is FQNEAQ in the germline V gene (reference sequence). CDR3 size: 15 residues. The chain's CDR3 is CSSSLGSGGPHEQFF. The CDR3 DNA follows: TGTTCCAGCAGCTTAGGGTCGGGCGGGCCCCATGAGCAGTTCTTC.

To note about this clone: The sample contains more than one DNA sequence encoding this CDR3. The V gene is TRBV5-1, the J gene TRBJ1-5; possibly TRBD1 for D (5 bases). The CDR3 sequence is 14 residues long. V dropped 0 bases and J dropped 10 bases, with 14 bases sitting between them. Germline CDR1 reads SGHRS; CDR2 reads YFSETQ. As DNA, the CDR3 is TGCGCCAGCAGCTTGGGGCAGGGTACCCAACCCCAGCATTTT. It translates to CASSLGQGTQPQHF. The full variable domain, rest sourced from reference TRBV5-1 and TRBJ1-5, is KAGVTQTPRYLIKTRGQQVTLSCSPISGHRSVSWYQQTPGQGLQFLFEYFSETQRNKGNFPGRFSGRQFSNSRSEMNVSTLELGDSALYLCASSLGQGTQPQHFGDGTRLSIL.

The chain couples TRBV10-3 to TRBJ2-5; 14 bases align to TRBD2. Losses at the gene ends were 5 bases for V and 7 bases for J; bases not matched to a gene: 9. This CDR3 is 16 amino acids long. The germline gives CDR1 ENHRY, CDR2 SYGVKD. The CDR3 loop is CAISPTSGGEHGTQYF. The CDR3 DNA follows: TGTGCCATCAGTCCGACTAGCGGGGGGGAACACGGGACCCAGTACTTC.

The chain combines TRBV11-2 with TRBJ2-5; no clear D. V gave up 0 bases and J gave up 6 bases, with 5 bases separating them. This CDR3 has 12 amino acids. Germline V lookup: CDR1 SGHAT, CDR2 FQNNGV. The CDR3 DNA follows: TGTGCCAGCAGCTTAGATCAAAAGACCCAGTACTTC. Translating it yields CASSLDQKTQYF.

Comments on this clone: One end of the junction varies from germline; a read error may be responsible. The V gene is TRBV7-9, the J gene TRBJ2-7; D might be TRBD1 (6 bases). CDR3 size: 15 residues. Germline V gene sequence: CDR1 SEHNR, CDR2 FQNEAQ (reference sequence). CDR3 in amino acids: CSSSFSHTGKYEQYF. The CDR3 region has the DNA TGTTCCAGCAGCTTTTCCCATACAGGGAAGTACGAGCAGTACTTC.

This clone has only a few counts. In DNA form, the CDR3 reads TGCGCCAGCAGGTCGCGGGAGATGAACACCGGGGAGCTGTTTTTT. Its translation: CASRSREMNTGELFF. The chain joins TRBV5-1 to TRBJ2-2; 7 bases line up with TRBD2. Losses at the gene ends were 5 bases for V and 1 base for J; bases not matched to a gene: 5. The CDR3 has 15 amino acids. The germline V gene encodes CDR1 SGHRS and CDR2 YFSETQ. The entire variable domain, with the rest obtained from reference TRBV5-1 and TRBJ2-2, is as follows: KAGVTQTPRYLIKTRGQQVTLSCSPISGHRSVSWYQQTPGQGLQFLFEYFSETQRNKGNFPGRFSGRQFSNSRSEMNVSTLELGDSALYLCASRSREMNTGELFFGEGSRLTVL.

The V and J genes are TRBV14 and TRBJ2-3; perhaps TRBD1 as D (5 bases). Germline CDR1 reads SGHDN; CDR2 reads FVKESK. The length of the CDR3 is 12 residues. V was cut by 1 base and J by 10 bases, with 9 bases left in between. The CDR3 DNA reads as TGTGCCAGCAGCCAAGCCAAGGGGCCGCAGTATTTT. This gives the protein CASSQAKGPQYF.

V usage is TRBV10-3 and J usage is TRBJ2-3; possibly TRBD1 for D (5 bases). This CDR3 is 12 amino acids long. V shed 10 bases and J shed 5 bases, with 13 bases lying between them. Germline CDR1 ENHRY, CDR2 SYGVKD. The CDR3 nucleotides read TGTGCCACCGGCCCCACAGGAGATACGCAGTATTTT. This gives the protein CATGPTGDTQYF.

J is TRBJ2-1 and V is TRBV5-1, with 8 nucleotides matching TRBD1. The CDR3 sequence is 14 residues long. CDR1 and CDR2 from the germline V gene are SGHRS and YFSETQ. V trimming: 4 bases; J trimming: 7 bases; junction bases outside the gene matches: 7. In DNA form, the CDR3 reads TGCGCCAGCAGCCCGGGACAGGTGGTTAATGAGCAGTTCTTC. It translates to CASSPGQVVNEQFF.

This clone came up a few times. This chain joins TRBV28 and TRBJ1-5, with D perhaps matching TRBD1 (5 bases). The germline V and J ends were trimmed by 8 bases and 6 bases, with 17 bases remaining between them. The CDR3 has 14 residues. CDR1 MDHEN and CDR2 SYDVKM come from the germline V gene. The CDR3 DNA sequence: TGTGCCAGCCGTCCGGGGGGTACGGGTCAGCCCCAGCATTTT. Translating it yields CASRPGGTGQPQHF.

The J gene is TRBJ1-4, the V gene TRBV4-3, with 7 bases fitting TRBD1. The CDR3 is 16 amino acids. Looked up from germline, CDR1 is LGHNA and CDR2 is YSLEER. With 5 bases clipped from V and 6 bases from J, the junction kept 12 bases outside the gene matches. The CDR3 loop is CASSFARGQGDEKLFF. DNA of the CDR3: TGCGCCAGCAGCTTCGCTCGCGGCCAGGGGGATGAAAAACTGTTTTTT.

This clone has just a few counts. The chain recombines TRBV4-1 with TRBJ2-7; TRBD1 aligns across 7 bases. From germline, CDR1 is MGHRA and CDR2 YSYEKL. Trimming at V came to 1 base and at J to 4 bases, leaving 10 bases not matched to a gene. The CDR3 has 16 amino acids. The DNA for the CDR3 is TGCGCCAGCAGCCAAGTGGAAGGGCAGGGGGTATACGAGCAGTACTTC. This sequence encodes CASSQVEGQGVYEQYF.

This chain joins TRBV27 and TRBJ2-7, with a possible D match to TRBD1 (5 bases). In germline, CDR1 is MNHEY, CDR2 SMNVEV (reference sequence). The V gene lost 6 bases and the J gene lost 5 bases, with 11 bases spanning the gap. This CDR3 has 12 residues. The CDR3 loop is CASRGDSDEQYF. The CDR3 coding sequence is TGTGCCAGCAGGGGTGACAGTGACGAGCAGTACTTC.

V usage is TRBV6-1 and J usage is TRBJ2-7; 9 bases are a match to TRBD2. Germline CDR1 and CDR2: MNHNS and SASEGT. The length of the CDR3 is 18 residues. J gave up 3 bases and V 0 bases, and 12 bases lay outside the gene matches. The chain's CDR3 is CASSEARKTRRGGYEQYF. The CDR3 nucleotides read TGTGCCAGCAGTGAAGCGCGAAAGACACGGCGGGGGGGCTACGAGCAGTACTTC.

Only a few counts were recorded for this clone. The chain employs TRBV21-1 and TRBJ2-7; the table's TRBD1 call for D was not verified on the DNA. TRBV21-1 is a documented pseudogene. This CDR3 is 17 amino acids long. Here the CDR3 reads CASNPGQGPRSSYEQYV. CDR3 nucleotides: TGTGCCAGCAACCCGGGACAGGGGCCCCGTAGCTCCTACGAGCAGTACGTC.